Listed below are T cell receptor beta chains from one sample, sequenced in a study of human T cells and chemical hapten exposure. Via MiXCR, TCRdb re-called the RACE reads, giving one row per CDR3 protein. The table shows about 80,000 distinct CDR3 sequences, with about 14% occurring only once. The sample consisted of whole blood, taken in connection with sensitization to the hapten diphenylcyclopropenone (DPC). These receptor sequences come from a woman aged 45-60 years with alopecia areata. Some clones in this sample may be carry-over from other donors' samples. The CDR3 runs from the conserved cysteine through the conserved F or W.

J | V | CDR3
TRBJ2-7 | TRBV6-2/TRBV6-3 | CASSTGLAGVGYEQYF
TRBJ2-1 | TRBV20-1 | CSASWLREYHYEQFF
TRBJ2-6 | TRBV5-1 | CASSLAVISGANVLTF
TRBJ2-1 | TRBV3-1 | CASSPWGVQSEQFF
TRBJ2-2 | TRBV4-1 | CASSQGGLAGPLNTGELFF
TRBJ1-3 | TRBV3-1 | CASSQTGSKGNTIYF
TRBJ1-4 | TRBV5-1 | CASSFQETTNEKLFF
TRBJ2-3 | TRBV9 | CASGGYPDTQYF
TRBJ1-1 | TRBV12-3/TRBV12-4 | CASRQQGNTEAFF
TRBJ2-3 | TRBV7-9 | CASSQPQGLVTDTQYF
TRBJ2-1 | TRBV12-3/TRBV12-4 | CASSLQLTYNEQFF
TRBJ1-1 | TRBV6-1 | CASSEAWTVEAFF
TRBJ1-6 | TRBV11-2 | CASSLAGQGNSPLHF
TRBJ2-1 | TRBV7-2 | CASTGRATYNEQFF
TRBJ1-6 | TRBV20-1 | CSATRTGGVNSPLHF
TRBJ1-2 | TRBV7-9 | CASSPQGKNQYGYTF
TRBJ2-1 | TRBV7-9 | CASSLRTSGIHEQFF
TRBJ1-2 | TRBV29-1 | CSAALGPDGYTF
TRBJ2-7 | TRBV14 | CASSQARTGTANYEQYF
TRBJ2-5 | TRBV7-6 | CACSLVSGGQETQYF
TRBJ1-6 | TRBV10-2 | CASSGGLSSPLHF
TRBJ1-1 | TRBV19 | CASSARTGNTEAFF
TRBJ2-7 | TRBV18 | CASSPIATSYEQYF
TRBJ2-1 | TRBV15 | CATGDLPFDEQFF
TRBJ1-1 | TRBV5-1 | CASSLAGLRENTEAFF
TRBJ2-7 | TRBV20-1 | CSARVGISYEQYF
TRBJ2-1 | TRBV7-9 | CASSLPPRFGNEQFF
TRBJ2-3 | TRBV27 | CASSFSRGTDTQYF
TRBJ2-4 | TRBV19 | CASSMLGDKNIQYF
TRBJ2-3 | TRBV12-3/TRBV12-4 | CASGSRPDTQYF
TRBJ1-5 | TRBV18 | CASSKDSNQPQHF
TRBJ1-4 | TRBV7-9 | CASSLEDSIEKLFF
TRBJ1-1 | TRBV27 | CASSYGGARFHTEAFF
TRBJ2-5 | TRBV12-3/TRBV12-4 | CASSLVAQGETQYF
TRBJ1-6 | TRBV6-6 | CASTRGVAGNYNSPLHF
TRBJ2-7 | TRBV11-2 | CASSTAGKYEQYF
TRBJ1-4 | TRBV5-1 | CASSRRPGQGSTNEKLFF
TRBJ2-6 | TRBV19 | CASRTAASGANVLTF
TRBJ2-2 | TRBV21-1 | CASSKRTSGRNTGELFF
TRBJ2-1 | TRBV28 | CASSPTGGSYNEQFF
TRBJ2-7 | TRBV27 | CASSSLGDGYPYEQYF
TRBJ2-3 | TRBV2 | CASSVRTGASTDTQYF